The rows below give T cell receptor beta chains drawn from one sample of a study of cytomegalovirus exposure and HLA in healthy donors. TCRdb's table, derived via immunoSEQ multiplex PCR, lists solely in-frame clones and lacks some. The sample carries under 200,000 clones, 65% to 90% recorded once. The sample consisted of PBMCs. These receptor sequences come from a human donor in good health. Each CDR3 is given with its conserved first and last residue. The D gene is left open where the match is weak. Some rows mark clone size as missing; the rest say once, few, many or name a class of expanded clone.

TRBJ2-1,-,-,TRBV27,TGTGCCAGCAGTAAAAGGGAGAATGAGCAGTTCTTC,CASSKRENEQFF
TRBJ2-2,TRBD1,once,TRBV5-4,TGTGCCAGCAGCAAGGACAGGGTATACACCGGGGAGCTGTTTTTT,CASSKDRVYTGELFF
TRBJ2-7,-,-,TRBV7-9,TGTGCCAGCAGCCCCGGGTCGGGCTACGAGCAGTACTTC,CASSPGSGYEQYF
TRBJ2-7,-,-,TRBV2,TGTGCCACCAGACCCCCGTTGGTGGGGCGCGAAAGCTACGAGCAGTACTTC,CATRPPLVGRESYEQYF
TRBJ2-1,-,-,TRBV19,TGTGCCAGTAGTATAGAGCGCCGGAGCTCCTACAATGAGCAGTTCTTC,CASSIERRSSYNEQFF
TRBJ2-7,-,-,TRBV5-4,TGTGCCAGCAGCTTGGAGCAGGCCTACGAGCAGTACTTC,CASSLEQAYEQYF
TRBJ2-7,TRBD2,once,TRBV2,TGTGCCAGCAGTGTAACTAGCGGGGGGCCCTACGAGCAGTACTTC,CASSVTSGGPYEQYF
TRBJ1-2,TRBD1,-,TRBV9,TGTGCCAGCAGCGTATCACAGGGGGCAGATGGCTACACCTTC,CASSVSQGADGYTF
TRBJ2-7,TRBD1,-,TRBV6-5,TGTGCCACTATTCCACCGGGACAGCCGTACGAGCAGTACTTC,CATIPPGQPYEQYF
TRBJ2-7,-,-,TRBV5-6,TGTGCCAGCAGCTTGGCCGGGTCCTACGAGCAGTACTTC,CASSLAGSYEQYF
TRBJ1-6,-,-,TRBV11-2,TGTGCCAGCAGCTTAGTGGTTCAGGGCCCAAATTCACCCCTCCACTTT,CASSLVVQGPNSPLHF
TRBJ1-1,-,-,TRBV10-2,TGCGCCAGCAGTGAGGTGGCAGGGGTAAACACTGAAGCTTTCTTT,CASSEVAGVNTEAFF
TRBJ2-1,TRBD1,-,TRBV13,TGTGCCAGCAGCTTAGGGCTCCGGGGGACAGGGAGAAATGAGCAGTTCTTC,CASSLGLRGTGRNEQFF
TRBJ1-5,-,-,TRBV2,TGTGCCAGCACCTTGACAGTTTTCTCCTTTAAAAATCAGCCCCAGCATTTT,CASTLTVFSFKNQPQHF
TRBJ1-2,TRBD1,-,TRBV9,TGTGCCAGCAGCGTTGGACAGGGGGCTGGCTATGGCTACACCTTC,CASSVGQGAGYGYTF
TRBJ2-2,-,once,TRBV4-2,TGTGCCAGCAGCGCCGACAGGAACACCGGGGAGCTGTTTTTT,CASSADRNTGELFF
TRBJ1-1,-,-,TRBV10-3,TGTGCCATCAGTGACCCGGGGGAAAGGTCTACTGAAGCTTTCTTT,CAISDPGERSTEAFF
TRBJ1-5,-,few,TRBV5-5,TGTGCCAGCAGCTGGGGGCTCGCTCAGCCCCAGCATTTT,CASSWGLAQPQHF
TRBJ2-7,TRBD1,-,TRBV6-4,TGTGCCACATTCCGGGACAGGGCCTACGAGCAGTACTTC,CATFRDRAYEQYF
TRBJ2-3,TRBD2,-,TRBV15,TGTGCCACCAGCAGGGGGGCGGGGGGGGCAGATACGCAGTATTTT,CATSRGAGGADTQYF
TRBJ2-7,TRBD2,few,TRBV7-9,TGTGCCAGCAGCTTAGGCCTAGCGGGGGGCCTGAGCTCCTACGAGCAGTACTTC,CASSLGLAGGLSSYEQYF
TRBJ1-1,TRBD1,-,TRBV9,TGTGCCAGCAGCCCCGGGACAGGGACCACTGAAGCTTTCTTT,CASSPGTGTTEAFF
TRBJ1-6,-,-,TRBV4-3,TGCGCCAGCAGCCAAGATAAGGGGGTAGAGTCACCCCTCCACTTT,CASSQDKGVESPLHF
TRBJ1-4,-,few,TRBV5-1,TGCGCCAGCAGCAAAGGACAGACAACTAATGAAAAACTGTTTTTT,CASSKGQTTNEKLFF
TRBJ1-2,TRBD1,-,TRBV27,TGTGCCAGCAGTACCCATACGGGACAGTATGGCTACACCTTC,CASSTHTGQYGYTF
TRBJ2-1,TRBD2,-,TRBV9,TGTGCCAGCAGCGCCTCGACTAGCGGGGGACCCGGGGATGAGCAGTTCTTC,CASSASTSGGPGDEQFF
TRBJ2-1,TRBD1,-,TRBV6-5,TGTGCCGTCACCTCGGACAGGGACAATGAGCAGTTCTTC,CAVTSDRDNEQFF
TRBJ1-2,-,-,TRBV27,TGTGCCAGCAGAGATACGGAGGGCTACACCTTC,CASRDTEGYTF
TRBJ2-3,TRBD2,few,TRBV29-1,TGCAGCGTAGGCGGGGGATACACAGATACGCAGTATTTT,CSVGGGYTDTQYF
TRBJ2-1,TRBD2,-,TRBV7-9,TGTGCCAGCAGCTTAGGGAGCGGGGGCGTGGTGAATGAGCAGTTCTTC,CASSLGSGGVVNEQFF
TRBJ2-2,-,few,TRBV19,TGTGCCAGTACCGATAGCCCCGGGGAGCTGTTTTTT,CASTDSPGELFF
TRBJ1-2,-,-,TRBV15,TGTGCCACCAGCAGAGTTGAAAGCCACCTCTATGGCTACACCTTC,CATSRVESHLYGYTF
TRBJ1-2,TRBD1,-,TRBV19,TGTGCCAGTAGTACCAGGGGGCCCTCCTATGGCTACACCTTC,CASSTRGPSYGYTF
TRBJ2-7,-,-,TRBV7-2,TGTGCCAGCAGCTTAGATAGCAGGGTATCCTACTACGAGCAGTACTTC,CASSLDSRVSYYEQYF
TRBJ2-7,-,few,TRBV18,TGTGCCAGCTCACCTCAACAACAGCTGGACTACGAGCAGTACTTC,CASSPQQQLDYEQYF
TRBJ1-4,TRBD1,-,TRBV28,TGTGCCAGCAGAGGGGACAGATCGGCTTATGAAAAACTGTTTTTT,CASRGDRSAYEKLFF
TRBJ2-3,TRBD2,-,TRBV7-2,TGTGCCAGCAGCGACGCGGGGGGAACACCGACGCAGTATTTT,CASSDAGGTPTQYF
TRBJ1-2,-,-,TRBV28,TGTGCCAGCAGTAGCGAACACCGCTATGGCTACACCTTC,CASSSEHRYGYTF
TRBJ2-1,-,-,TRBV18,TGTGCCAGCTCACCACAGGGGCCATTCTCCTACAATGAGCAGTTCTTC,CASSPQGPFSYNEQFF
TRBJ2-5,-,-,TRBV11-2,TGTGCCAGCAGCTTAGATCTAGGGGGTTGGGAGACCCAGTACTTC,CASSLDLGGWETQYF
TRBJ1-1,-,-,TRBV7-3,TGTGCCAGCAGCCCCATAGGGGTGAACACTGAAGCTTTCTTT,CASSPIGVNTEAFF
TRBJ2-7,TRBD1,-,TRBV15,TGTGCCACCAGCAGGGATAGGGGGCCCTACGAGCAGTACTTC,CATSRDRGPYEQYF
TRBJ1-1,-,-,TRBV18,TGTGCCAGCGTCGGCGACATTAAGAACACTGAAGCTTTCTTT,CASVGDIKNTEAFF
TRBJ2-2,-,-,TRBV19,TGTGCCAGTAGATGGGCGGGCGGGGAGCTGTTTTTT,CASRWAGGELFF
TRBJ1-6,-,-,TRBV6-5,TGTGCCAGCAGTTACTCATCCGGCACTACCCTCCACTTT,CASSYSSGTTLHF
TRBJ2-7,-,-,TRBV6-6,TGTGCCAGCAGGCAGCGGAGTACCTACGAGCAGTACTTC,CASRQRSTYEQYF
TRBJ1-5,TRBD1,few,TRBV6-1,TGTGCCAGCAGTGAAAGGGGGCGAGGCAATCAGCCCCAGCATTTT,CASSERGRGNQPQHF